Listed below are T cell receptor beta chains from one sample, sequenced in a study of blood T cells in healthy people across ages. One entry per CDR3 protein, called by TCRdb with MiXCR from the 5' RACE reads. This sample yields roughly 930,000 distinct CDR3 sequences, of which about 48% are seen a single time; around an eighth belongs to the top ten. Sequencing was carried out using blood. The receptors were sampled from a young man in good health. Both conserved end residues are part of each CDR3.

V gene	CDR3 protein
TRBV7-9	CASSSTWGTDRTAEAFF
TRBV6-1	CASSQTGRATEAFF
TRBV9	CASSNPSTYNEQFF
TRBV4-3	CASSQDYGGSTDTQYF
TRBV7-6	CASSHEAEKLFF
TRBV28	CASSSPRGGADTQYF
TRBV12-3/TRBV12-4	CASRLGQATDTQYF
TRBV7-2	CASSLDRLAGGLSTDTQYF
TRBV5-1	CASSLQAGSYEQYF
TRBV12-3/TRBV12-4	CASSFRQGALQETQYF
TRBV7-9	CASSSTSGGRSEQFF
TRBV20-1	CSGTGVAGESYNEQFF
TRBV20-1	CSARDRAGEQYF
TRBV29-1	CSVASGGNTGELFF
TRBV7-2	CASSPPFRAKNIQYF
TRBV21-1	CASSNVVPLAGPTDTQYF
TRBV6-2/TRBV6-3	CASSFLDNEQFF
TRBV4-1	CASGQVAGGNTEAFF
TRBV20-1	CSARDLRQGTNTGELFF
TRBV20-1	CSPPAPDTQYF
TRBV3-1	CASSPWGSNNEQFF
TRBV4-1	CASSQVGSLENTIYF
TRBV6-5	CASSTPGTSGQETQYF
TRBV6-5	CASSYSTGGRYEQYF
TRBV12-3/TRBV12-4	CASTLTGGGSPLHF
TRBV25-1	CASSDPVKDPAHEQYF
TRBV3-1	CASSQGLAGGEAFF
TRBV30	CAWSAREEFRAFF
TRBV6-6	CASSPGQLNEKLFF
TRBV12-3/TRBV12-4	CASTLTGGFYGHTF
TRBV15	CATSRDGGYEQYF
TRBV7-9	CASSLSTSWGRETQYF
TRBV5-1	CASSLGDRVIGKLFF